The source of this TCR beta chain is a study of blood T cell repertoires in COVID-19. Study information: In each case, the material was cDNA or gDNA derived from T cells, B-cell-depleted T cells, or PBMCs.

In the source study's methods: Reference gene primers were amplified, and this amplification served to estimate nucleated cell counts. Profiled with immunoSEQ multiplex PCR; TCRdb holds only in-frame clones, not every one. From that table come the V and J calls and clone size; the DNA was used to work out D and trimming. The sample includes 250,000 to 300,000 clones, around 85% of them seen just once. Those enrolled, adults aged roughly 18 to 89 years, came from about two dozen US areas. Among Cohort 3 donors, those recovered had two negative PCRs, clearance, or symptom resolution. The TCR originated in a woman aged 50 to 65 who had recovered from COVID-19. The sample comprised PBMCs or T cells enriched from blood (not recorded which).

Written as DNA, the CDR3 is TGCAGCGTTGATGGAGCGGGAGAAGATTTGGATACGCAGTATTTT. Its protein is CSVDGAGEDLDTQYF. V and J are TRBV29-1 and TRBJ2-3; 8 positions agree with TRBD2. Germline CDR1 and CDR2: SQVTM and ANQGSEA. The CDR3 covers 15 residues. V lost 3 bases, J lost 6 bases, and 11 bases stayed unmatched.